This TCR beta chain was observed in a study of blood T cell repertoires in COVID-19. Study summary: Nucleic acid was either cDNA or gDNA, and it came from T cells, B-cell-depleted T cells, or PBMCs.

The V segment lost 3 bases and the J segment 0 bases; nucleotides outside the gene matches: 5. CDR3 length: 15 residues. The germline CDR1 and CDR2 sequences are KGHSH and LQKENI. Only in-frame clones appear in the TCRdb table, and some are missing; sequencing was by immunoSEQ multiplex PCR. The repertoire holds about 230,000 clones, 84% seen once, with roughly 18% in the top ten. The sample comprised peripheral blood. The chain is built from TRBV18 and TRBJ2-7; 7 nucleotides line up with TRBD2. This receptor was taken from a woman older than 75 with active or convalescent COVID-19. CDR3 amino acids: CASSPGRTSSYEQYF. The CDR3 coding sequence is TGTGCCAGCTCACCCGGGAGGACTAGCTCCTACGAGCAGTACTTC. Based on the CDR3 plus reference TRBV18 and TRBJ2-7, the full variable domain is NAGVMQNPRHLVRRRGQEARLRCSPMKGHSHVYWYRQLPEEGLKFMVYLQKENIIDESGMPKERFSAEFPKEGPSILRIQQVVRGDSAAYFCASSPGRTSSYEQYFGPGTRLTVT.